The present entry profiles one TCR beta chain with its context. Its antigen remains unknown. The data were obtained in a study of monozygotic twins with inflammatory bowel disease. Whole-study findings and limits: IBD patients had lower TCRbeta diversity (inverse Simpson) than healthy co-twins.

Germline V lookup: CDR1 SGHVS, CDR2 FQNEAQ. This CDR3 spans 15 amino acids. Reprocessing the 5' RACE reads, TCRdb reports a single entry for every CDR3 protein and omits DNA. Recorded for this sample: 210,000 or so distinct CDR3 sequences. The source material was blood. The source of this sequence is a human donor with ulcerative colitis or Crohn's disease, or a healthy co-twin of an affected twin (not recorded which). This chain joins TRBV7-8 and TRBJ1-4; there is no DNA to check the TCRdb D call of TRBD1. The CDR3 reads CASSSPRDAFEKLFF.